The 12 T cell receptor beta chains listed next were all sequenced from one sample in a study of T cell responses to AZD1222 COVID-19 vaccine. TCRdb's copy holds only in-frame clones and misses some; the assay was immunoSEQ multiplex PCR. The sample consists of approximately 85,000 clones, about 90% of them appearing once. This specimen was peripheral blood, taken on day 0 of AZD1222 vaccination. The receptor source for this set is an adult in good health.

The rearrangement links TRBV6-6 to TRBJ2-4; D is uncertain. The CDR3 contains 14 residues. Germline V gene sequence: CDR1 MNHNY, CDR2 SVGAGI (reference sequence). Trimming stripped 0 bases from V and 8 bases from J, with 11 bases between. CDR3: CASSYSTRADIQYF. The CDR3 bases are TGTGCCAGCAGTTACTCGACAAGGGCGGACATTCAGTACTTC.

The chain has TRBV28 and TRBJ1-4; tentative D call: TRBD1 (6 bases). CDR1 and CDR2 (germline): MDHEN, SYDVKM. The CDR3 sequence is 15 residues long. V lost 5 bases, J lost 0 bases, and 10 bases lay in between. CDR3 residues: CASSPWTATNEKLFF. CDR3 coding DNA: TGTGCCAGCAGTCCATGGACAGCAACTAATGAAAAACTGTTTTTT.

The J gene is TRBJ2-5, the V gene TRBV19; 10 nucleotides match TRBD2. The CDR3 runs 15 residues. CDR1 LNHDA and CDR2 SQIVND come from the germline V gene (reference sequence). V lost 2 bases to trimming and J lost 4 bases; unmatched junction nucleotides: 4. This chain's CDR3 is CASSIPAGGGETQYF. As DNA, the CDR3 is TGTGCCAGTAGTATACCAGCGGGAGGGGGAGAGACCCAGTACTTC.

The chain has TRBV29-1 and TRBJ2-2, with 9 nucleotides matching TRBD1. Trimming removed 1 base from V and 0 bases from J; junction bases left unmatched: 3. Germline CDR1 SQVTM, CDR2 ANQGSEA. The CDR3 runs to 16 residues. CDR3 amino acids: CSVEGTGGPNTGELFF. CDR3 nucleotides: TGCAGCGTTGAAGGTACAGGGGGCCCGAACACCGGGGAGCTGTTTTTT.

This clone was counted between two and nine times. The V call is TRBV30, the J call TRBJ1-4, with D possibly TRBD1 on 6 matching bases. Trimming removed 2 bases from V and 7 bases from J, with 14 bases in between. Germline V gene sequence: CDR1 GTSNPN, CDR2 SVGIG (reference sequence). The CDR3 covers 14 residues. CDR3 coding DNA: TGTGCCTGGAGTCTGGGGGGCCAAGGTGAAAAACTGTTTTTT. Translation: CAWSLGGQGEKLFF.

This clone appeared a few times. This rearrangement joins TRBV7-2 to TRBJ2-7, with D unclear. This CDR3 comprises 15 residues. V lost 1 base, J lost 0 bases, and 10 bases lay in between. CDR1 SGHTA and CDR2 FQGNSA come from the germline V gene. As DNA, the CDR3 is TGTGCCAGCAGCTTAGGCGGCATAAGCTCCTACGAGCAGTACTTC. This gives the protein CASSLGGISSYEQYF.

The rearrangement uses TRBV5-6 and TRBJ1-6, with D hard to call. V was trimmed by 0 bases and J by 6 bases, leaving 4 bases between them. CDR1 and CDR2 from the germline V gene are SGHDT and YYEEEE. The CDR3 covers 13 residues. CDR3 sequence reads: CASSLASNSPLHF. In nucleotides, the CDR3 is TGTGCCAGCAGCTTGGCCAGTAATTCACCCCTCCACTTT.

Note on this clone: Other nucleotide sequences from this sample produce the same CDR3. This chain links TRBV3-1 (or the pseudogene TRBV3-2) with TRBJ2-3, with 7 bases fitting TRBD2. This CDR3 comprises 15 residues. V dropped 0 bases and J dropped 3; count of bases not matched to a gene: 3. The germline CDR1 and CDR2 sequences are LGHDT and YNNKEL (reference sequence). The CDR3 coding sequence is TGTGCCAGCAGCCAAGAGGGCGGGGGAACAGATACGCAGTATTTT. Translated, it gives CASSQEGGGTDTQYF.

The chain joins TRBV3-1 (or the pseudogene TRBV3-2) to TRBJ2-1, with 9 bases identical to TRBD2. J was trimmed by 5 bases and V by 0 bases; bases with no gene match: 5. CDR3 length: 16 residues. The germline V gene encodes CDR1 LGHDT and CDR2 YNNKEL (reference sequence). CDR3 sequence (DNA): TGTGCCAGCAGCCAAGATCGGCTAGCGGGACACAATGAGCAGTTCTTC. Translation gives CASSQDRLAGHNEQFF.

The rearrangement joins TRBV29-1 to TRBJ1-2, with unresolved D. The V and J ends lost 6 bases and 2 bases respectively, with 13 bases between them. The CDR3 is 13 amino acids. Germline values: CDR1 SQVTM, CDR2 ANQGSEA. As DNA, the CDR3 is TGCAGCGTGGCTGCAGAATGGAACTATGGCTACACCTTC. Translated, it gives CSVAAEWNYGYTF.

This chain joins TRBV4-3 and TRBJ1-6; no definite D call. The V and J ends lost 1 base and 7 bases respectively, with 8 bases between them. The germline V gene encodes CDR1 LGHNA and CDR2 YSLEER. This CDR3 region has 14 residues. This chain's CDR3 is CASSQGPKNSPLHF. In nucleotides, the CDR3 is TGCGCCAGCAGCCAAGGCCCGAAGAATTCACCCCTCCACTTT.

The chain couples TRBV6-5 to TRBJ2-1; 7 nucleotides agree with TRBD1. The V segment lost 8 bases and the J segment 1 base; nucleotides outside the gene matches: 8. The CDR3 runs to 15 residues. The germline CDR1 and CDR2 sequences are MNHEY and SVGAGI. This CDR3 is CASGRQGNSYNEQFF. The CDR3 DNA is TGTGCCAGCGGCCGACAGGGAAATTCCTACAATGAGCAGTTCTTC.